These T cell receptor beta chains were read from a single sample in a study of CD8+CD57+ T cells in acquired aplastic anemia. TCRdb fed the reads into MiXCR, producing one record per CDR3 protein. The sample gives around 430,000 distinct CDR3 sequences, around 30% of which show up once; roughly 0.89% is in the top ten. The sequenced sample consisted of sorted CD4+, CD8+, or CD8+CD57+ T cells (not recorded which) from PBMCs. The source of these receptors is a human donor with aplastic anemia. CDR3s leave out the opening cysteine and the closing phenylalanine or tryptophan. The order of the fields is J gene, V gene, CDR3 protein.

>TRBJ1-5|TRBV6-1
ASGQPRIQPQH
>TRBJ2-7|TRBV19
ASSTGQGHEQC
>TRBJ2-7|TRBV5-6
ASSFVGASSYEQY
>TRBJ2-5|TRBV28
ASSRAGVMETQY
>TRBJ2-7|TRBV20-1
SASGGEQY
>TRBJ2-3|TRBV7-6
ASSFELAGGTDTQY
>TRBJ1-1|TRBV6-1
ASMYREYTEAF
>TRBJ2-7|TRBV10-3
AISEGWSTYEQY
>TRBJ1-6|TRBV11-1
ASSQPTGERNSPLH
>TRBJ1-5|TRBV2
ASSTGGQPQH
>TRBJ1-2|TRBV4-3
ASSQEGAPNYGYT
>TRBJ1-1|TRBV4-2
ASSQGPNSEAF
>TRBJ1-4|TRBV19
ASSSGSGDEKLF
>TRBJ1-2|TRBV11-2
ASSLRPGRGDYGYT
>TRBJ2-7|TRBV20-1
SAGSRAYEQY
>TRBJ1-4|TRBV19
ASSTSGNEKLF
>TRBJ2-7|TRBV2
ASSKTSGSHEQY
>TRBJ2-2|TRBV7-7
ASSFIGELF
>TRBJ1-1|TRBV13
ASSPQPRPEAF
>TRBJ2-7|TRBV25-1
ASSELGTGSYEQY
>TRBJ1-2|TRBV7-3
ASSASRENFIYGYT
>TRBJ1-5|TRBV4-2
ASSQKDRDGQPQH
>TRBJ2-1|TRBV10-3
AISGQVNNEQF
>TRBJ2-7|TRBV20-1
SASPRASYEQY
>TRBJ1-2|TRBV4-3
ASSQAGTYGYT
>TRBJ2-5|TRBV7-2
ASSPLGGGETQY
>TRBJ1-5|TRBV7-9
AEKDQPQH
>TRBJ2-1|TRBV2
ASTLRGQDDNEQF
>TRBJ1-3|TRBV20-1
SARTRDTIY
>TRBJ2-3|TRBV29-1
SVRTSGGDTQY
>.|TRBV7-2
ASSLWGPEETQY
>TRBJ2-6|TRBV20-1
SANSGASISGANVLT
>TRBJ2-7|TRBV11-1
ASSLAASDYEQH
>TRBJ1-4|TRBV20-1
SASAGQSEKLF
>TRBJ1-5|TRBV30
AWSVEAASNQPQH
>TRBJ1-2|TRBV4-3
ASSQDGSYGYT
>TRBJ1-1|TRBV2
ASSGDLNTEAF
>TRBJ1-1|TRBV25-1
ASSSRESEAF
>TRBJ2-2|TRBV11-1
AGSLWRQGVTGELF
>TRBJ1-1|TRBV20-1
SAGRTSQGITEAF
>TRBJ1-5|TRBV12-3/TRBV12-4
ASTPDRGPSQPQH
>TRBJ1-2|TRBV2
ASSETSGYT
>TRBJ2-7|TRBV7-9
ASSSATGRYEQY
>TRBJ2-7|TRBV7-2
ASSLGQSNEQY
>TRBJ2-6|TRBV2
ASSKGASGANVLT
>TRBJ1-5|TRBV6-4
VSSDGGTRQPQH
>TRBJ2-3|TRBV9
ASRYAGTQY
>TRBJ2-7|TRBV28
ASSDVSEQY
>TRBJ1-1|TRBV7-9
ASSLARGFDTEAF
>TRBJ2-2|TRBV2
ASTGTSGGNTGELF
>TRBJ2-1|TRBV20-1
SAGTSGRAPRSF
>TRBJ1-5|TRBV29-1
SVTTGPGQPRH
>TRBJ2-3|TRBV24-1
ATSERSFGTDTQY